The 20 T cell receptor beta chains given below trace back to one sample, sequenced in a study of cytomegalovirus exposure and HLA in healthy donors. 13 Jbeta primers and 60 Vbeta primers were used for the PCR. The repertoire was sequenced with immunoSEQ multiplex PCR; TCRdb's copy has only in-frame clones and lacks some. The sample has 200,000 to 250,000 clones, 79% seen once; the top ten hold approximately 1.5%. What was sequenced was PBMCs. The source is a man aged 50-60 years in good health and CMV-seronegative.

The CDR3 DNA reads as TGTGCCAGCAGCTTAGGGGCGGGACGTACACGGACAGATACGCAGTATTTT. Translation gives CASSLGAGRTRTDTQYF. The rearrangement links TRBV7-8 to TRBJ2-3, with D tentatively TRBD2 (6 bases). Between the trimmed V and J ends, which lost 1 base and 3 bases, there was a span of 17 bases. Germline-derived CDR1 and CDR2 are SGHVS and FQNEAQ. The CDR3 sequence is 17 residues long.

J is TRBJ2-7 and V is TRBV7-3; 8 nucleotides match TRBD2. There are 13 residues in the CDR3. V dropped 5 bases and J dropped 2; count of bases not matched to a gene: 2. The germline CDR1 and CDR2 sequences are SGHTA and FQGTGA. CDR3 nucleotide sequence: TGTGCCAGCAGCCTAGCGGGTACCTACGAGCAGTACTTC. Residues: CASSLAGTYEQYF.

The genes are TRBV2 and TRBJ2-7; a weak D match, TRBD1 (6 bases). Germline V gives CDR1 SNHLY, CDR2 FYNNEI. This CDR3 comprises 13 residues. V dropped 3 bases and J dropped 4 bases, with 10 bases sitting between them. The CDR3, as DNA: TGTGCCAGCAGTGACAGTCAGGGGTACGAGCAGTACTTC. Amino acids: CASSDSQGYEQYF. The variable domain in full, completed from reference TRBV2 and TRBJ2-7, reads EPEVTQTPSHQVTQMGQEVILRCVPISNHLYFYWYRQILGQKVEFLVSFYNNEISEKSEIFDDQFSVERPDGSNFTLKIRSTKLEDSAMYFCASSDSQGYEQYFGPGTRLTVT.

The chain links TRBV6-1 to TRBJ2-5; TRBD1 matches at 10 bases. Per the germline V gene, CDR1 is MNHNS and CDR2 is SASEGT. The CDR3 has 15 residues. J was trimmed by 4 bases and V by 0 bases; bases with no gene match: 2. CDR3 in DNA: TGTGCCAGCAGTGAAGCGAGGACAGGGGGAGAGACCCAGTACTTC. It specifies CASSEARTGGETQYF.

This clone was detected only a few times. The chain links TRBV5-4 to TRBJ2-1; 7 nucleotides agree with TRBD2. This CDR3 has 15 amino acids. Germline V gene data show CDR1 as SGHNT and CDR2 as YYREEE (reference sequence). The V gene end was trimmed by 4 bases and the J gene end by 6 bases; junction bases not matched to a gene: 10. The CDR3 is CASSPTSGNANEQFF. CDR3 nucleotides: TGTGCCAGCAGCCCCACGAGCGGGAATGCCAATGAGCAGTTCTTC.

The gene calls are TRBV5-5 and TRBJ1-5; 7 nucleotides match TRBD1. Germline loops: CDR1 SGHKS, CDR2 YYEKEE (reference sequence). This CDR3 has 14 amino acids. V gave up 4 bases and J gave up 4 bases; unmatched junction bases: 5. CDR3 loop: CASSPGQENQPQHF. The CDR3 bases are TGTGCCAGCAGCCCCGGACAGGAAAATCAGCCCCAGCATTTT.

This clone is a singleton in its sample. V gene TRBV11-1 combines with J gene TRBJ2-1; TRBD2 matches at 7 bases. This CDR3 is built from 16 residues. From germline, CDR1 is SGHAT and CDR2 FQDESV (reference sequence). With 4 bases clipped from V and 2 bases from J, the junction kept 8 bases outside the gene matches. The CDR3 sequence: CASSSFGGSTYNEQFF. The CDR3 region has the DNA TGTGCCAGCAGCTCTTTCGGCGGGAGCACCTACAATGAGCAGTTCTTC.

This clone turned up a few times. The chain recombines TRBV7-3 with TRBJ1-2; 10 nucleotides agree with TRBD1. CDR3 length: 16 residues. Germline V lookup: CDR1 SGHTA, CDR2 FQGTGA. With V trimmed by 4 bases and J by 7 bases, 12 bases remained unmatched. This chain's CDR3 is CASSSAGTGARGGYTF. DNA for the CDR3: TGTGCCAGCAGCTCCGCCGGGACAGGGGCGCGGGGTGGCTACACCTTC.

This CDR3 reads CASSQDRLDTEAFF. CDR3 bases: TGTGCCAGCAGTCAGGACAGGTTAGACACTGAAGCTTTCTTT. V gene TRBV2 combines with J gene TRBJ1-1; 7 bases map to TRBD1. CDR1 and CDR2 (germline): SNHLY, FYNNEI. The CDR3 runs to 14 residues. The V segment lost 5 bases and the J segment 3 bases; nucleotides outside the gene matches: 6.

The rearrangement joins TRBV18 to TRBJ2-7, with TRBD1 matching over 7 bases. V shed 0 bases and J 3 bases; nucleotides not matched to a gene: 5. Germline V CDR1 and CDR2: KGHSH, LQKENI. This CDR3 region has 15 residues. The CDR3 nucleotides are TGTGCCAGCTCACCACCGGGACAGACTTTCTACGAGCAGTACTTC. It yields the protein CASSPPGQTFYEQYF.

As DNA, the CDR3 is TGCGCCAGCAGCTTCGGACAGAGAGTGGCTGAAGCTTTCTTT. It is translated as CASSFGQRVAEAFF. V and J are TRBV5-1 and TRBJ1-1; a possible D gene is TRBD1 (6 bases). Germline CDR1 SGHRS, CDR2 YFSETQ. The CDR3 has 14 residues. V was pared by 2 bases and J by 6 bases, with 14 bases between.

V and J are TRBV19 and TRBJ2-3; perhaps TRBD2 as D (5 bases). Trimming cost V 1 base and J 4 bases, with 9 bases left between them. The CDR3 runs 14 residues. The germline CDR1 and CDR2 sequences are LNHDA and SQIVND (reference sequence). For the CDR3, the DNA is TGTGCCAGTAGTATAGGTCGGGAATCAGATACGCAGTATTTT. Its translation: CASSIGRESDTQYF.

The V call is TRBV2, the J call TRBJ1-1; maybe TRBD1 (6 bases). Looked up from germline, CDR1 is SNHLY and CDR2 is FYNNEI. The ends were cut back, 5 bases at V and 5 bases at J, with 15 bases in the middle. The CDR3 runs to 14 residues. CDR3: CASSPQGGNTEAFF. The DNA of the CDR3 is TGTGCCAGCAGTCCACAGGGTGGGAATACTGAAGCTTTCTTT.

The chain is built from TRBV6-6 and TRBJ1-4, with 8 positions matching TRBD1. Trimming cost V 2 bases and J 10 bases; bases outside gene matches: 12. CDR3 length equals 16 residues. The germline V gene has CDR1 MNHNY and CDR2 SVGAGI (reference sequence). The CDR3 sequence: CASSYEDGQGSAKLFF. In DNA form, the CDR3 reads TGTGCCAGCAGTTACGAAGACGGACAGGGATCGGCAAAACTGTTTTTT.

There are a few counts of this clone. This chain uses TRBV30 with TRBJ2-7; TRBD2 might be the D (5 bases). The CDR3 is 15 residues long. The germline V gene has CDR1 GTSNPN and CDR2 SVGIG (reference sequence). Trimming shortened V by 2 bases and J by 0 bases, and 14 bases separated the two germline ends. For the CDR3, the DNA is TGTGCCTGGAGTTCGAGGGATCCGAGCTCCTACGAGCAGTACTTC. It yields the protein CAWSSRDPSSYEQYF.

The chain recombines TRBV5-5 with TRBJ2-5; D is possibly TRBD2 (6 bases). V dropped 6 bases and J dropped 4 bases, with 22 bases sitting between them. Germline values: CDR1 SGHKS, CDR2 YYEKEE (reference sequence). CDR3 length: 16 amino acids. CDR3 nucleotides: TGTGCCAGCACCAGTTTCCTGTCGGGAGATATAGAGACCCAGTACTTC. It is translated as CASTSFLSGDIETQYF.

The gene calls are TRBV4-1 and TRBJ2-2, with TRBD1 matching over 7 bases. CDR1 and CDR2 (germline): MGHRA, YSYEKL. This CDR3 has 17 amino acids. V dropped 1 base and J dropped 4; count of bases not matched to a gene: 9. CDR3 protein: CASSQGQRQGSTGELFF. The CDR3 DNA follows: TGCGCCAGCAGCCAAGGACAACGACAGGGTTCCACCGGGGAGCTGTTTTTT.

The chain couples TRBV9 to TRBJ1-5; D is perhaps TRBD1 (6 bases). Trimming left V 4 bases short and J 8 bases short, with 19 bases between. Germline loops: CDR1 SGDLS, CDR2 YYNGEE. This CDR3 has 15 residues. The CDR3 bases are TGTGCCAGCAGCCCGGGGGGCACGCGACTGGAGCCCCAGCATTTT. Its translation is CASSPGGTRLEPQHF. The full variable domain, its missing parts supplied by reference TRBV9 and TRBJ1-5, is DSGVTQTPKHLITATGQRVTLRCSPRSGDLSVYWYQQSLDQGLQFLIQYYNGEERAKGNILERFSAQQFPDLHSELNLSSLELGDSALYFCASSPGGTRLEPQHFGDGTRLSIL.

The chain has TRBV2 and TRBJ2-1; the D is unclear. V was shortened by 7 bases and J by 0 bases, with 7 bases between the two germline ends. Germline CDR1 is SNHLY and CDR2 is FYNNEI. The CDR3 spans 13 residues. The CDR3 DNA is TGTGCCAGCACGACGGGCTCCTACAATGAGCAGTTCTTC. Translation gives CASTTGSYNEQFF.

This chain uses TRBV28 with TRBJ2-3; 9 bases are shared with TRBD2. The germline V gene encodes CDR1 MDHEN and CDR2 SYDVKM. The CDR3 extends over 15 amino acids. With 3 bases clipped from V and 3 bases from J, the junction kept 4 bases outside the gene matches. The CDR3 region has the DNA TGTGCCAGCAGTTTTCTAGCGGGACGTACAGATACGCAGTATTTT. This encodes CASSFLAGRTDTQYF.